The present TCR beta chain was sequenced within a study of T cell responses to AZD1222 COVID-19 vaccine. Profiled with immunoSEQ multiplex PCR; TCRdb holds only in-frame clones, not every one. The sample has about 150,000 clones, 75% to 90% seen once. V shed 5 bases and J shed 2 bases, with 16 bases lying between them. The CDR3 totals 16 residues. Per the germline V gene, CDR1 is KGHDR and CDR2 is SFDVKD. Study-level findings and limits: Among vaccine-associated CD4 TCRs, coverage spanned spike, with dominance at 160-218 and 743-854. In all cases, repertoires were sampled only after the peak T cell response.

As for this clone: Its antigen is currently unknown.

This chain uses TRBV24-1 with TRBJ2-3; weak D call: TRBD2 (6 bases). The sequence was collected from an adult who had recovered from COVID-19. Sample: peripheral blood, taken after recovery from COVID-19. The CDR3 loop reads CATSAGASDSTDTQYF. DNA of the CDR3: TGTGCCACCAGTGCCGGGGCTAGCGACTCCACAGATACGCAGTATTTT.